These 21 T cell receptor beta chains were sequenced from one sample in a study of early T cells in non-severe SARS-CoV-2 infection. TCRdb passed the 5' RACE reads through MiXCR, listing each CDR3 protein once. The table has almost 30,000 distinct CDR3 sequences, 5.7% seen once; the top ten hold approximately 5.7%. Sequencing was done on a sample of whole blood. Every receptor here comes from an adult who was a healthcare worker with PCR-confirmed SARS-CoV-2 infection or an uninfected control (not recorded which).

The chain combines TRBV3-1 with TRBJ2-7; 7 bases align to TRBD2. Trimming took 3 bases from V and 0 from J; bases not matched to a gene: 5. Germline values: CDR1 LGHDT, CDR2 YNNKEL (reference sequence). CDR3 length: 15 amino acids. The CDR3 nucleotides are TGTGCCAGCAGCCACGGGACTACCCTCTCCTACGAGCAGTACTTC. It encodes CASSHGTTLSYEQYF.

In this sample, this clonotype turned up many times. V usage is TRBV10-3 and J usage is TRBJ2-5, with D possibly being TRBD1 or TRBD2 (5 bases each). Between the trimmed V and J ends, which lost 3 bases and 4 bases, there was a span of 15 bases. The CDR3 runs to 15 residues. CDR1 and CDR2 (germline): ENHRY, SYGVKD. The CDR3 DNA follows: TGTGCCATCAGTGAAGGTGGGGGTGGTAGAGAGACCCAGTACTTC. Amino acid sequence: CAISEGGGGRETQYF.

Many counts were recorded for this clonotype. Here the CDR3 reads CASSLVMGQGLRNSPLHF. The CDR3 region has the DNA TGTGCCAGCAGCTTAGTTATGGGACAGGGTTTGCGTAATTCACCCCTCCACTTT. The chain carries TRBV11-2 and TRBJ1-6; 9 nucleotides line up with TRBD1. Germline V gene data show CDR1 as SGHAT and CDR2 as FQNNGV. This CDR3 has 18 amino acids. The J segment lost 6 bases and the V segment lost 1 base, leaving 10 bases of the junction unmatched.

This clonotype was seen many times. The chain recombines TRBV7-9 with TRBJ1-5, with no clear D. In germline, CDR1 is SEHNR, CDR2 FQNEAQ (reference sequence). Trimming pared 2 bases from V and 5 bases from J, leaving 10 bases between. There are 14 residues in the CDR3. CDR3 in amino acids: CASSLPGSDQPQHF. The CDR3 bases are TGTGCCAGCAGCTTACCCGGCAGCGATCAGCCCCAGCATTTT.

The genes are TRBV28 and TRBJ1-1, with D possibly being TRBD1 (6 bases). V was trimmed by 6 bases and J by 4 bases, leaving 12 bases between them. The CDR3 is 13 residues long. Germline V gene lookup returns CDR1 MDHEN and CDR2 SYDVKM. The CDR3, as DNA: TGTGCCAGCAGGTATCAGGGGATCACTGAAGCTTTCTTT. It translates to CASRYQGITEAFF.

At least ten counts were recorded for this clonotype. The chain carries TRBV7-2 and TRBJ1-2, with unresolved D. CDR3 length equals 15 residues. The V and J ends lost 3 bases and 6 bases respectively, with 17 bases between them. Germline V CDR1 and CDR2: SGHTA, FQGNSA. CDR3 sequence reads: CASSLSKGARDGYTF. In nucleotides, the CDR3 is TGTGCCAGCAGCTTGTCTAAAGGTGCCCGGGATGGCTACACCTTC. Full variable domain (rest looked up from reference TRBV7-2 and TRBJ1-2): GAGVSQSPSNKVTEKGKDVELRCDPISGHTALYWYRQSLGQGLEFLIYFQGNSAPDKSGLPSDRFSAERTGGSVSTLTIQRTQQEDSAVYLCASSLSKGARDGYTFGSGTRLTVV.

This clonotype has at least ten counts. This rearrangement joins TRBV6-2 or TRBV6-3 to TRBJ2-1; D gene unclear. The CDR3 covers 13 residues. Deletions cut 5 bases from V and 3 bases from J, with 8 bases between. Germline V gene lookup returns CDR1 MNHEY and CDR2 SVGEGT. This chain's CDR3 is CASSTGNYNEQFF. CDR3 in DNA: TGTGCCAGCAGTACTGGGAACTACAATGAGCAGTTCTTC.

This clonotype was counted only a few times. The chain carries TRBV3-1 and TRBJ1-6; D is perhaps TRBD1 (5 bases). The CDR3 loop spans 16 amino acids. CDR1 LGHDT and CDR2 YNNKEL come from the germline V gene (reference sequence). Trimming took 4 bases from V and 12 from J, leaving 22 bases between them. The CDR3 region has the DNA TGTGCCAGCAGCCCCCTACCCGACAGCCTCCTTCGACCCCTCCACTTT. Its translation is CASSPLPDSLLRPLHF.

The rearrangement joins TRBV18 to TRBJ2-7; tentative D call: TRBD1 (6 bases). CDR1 is KGHSH, CDR2 LQKENI, per germline. The CDR3 covers 14 residues. V lost 5 bases to trimming and J lost 1 base, with 12 bases between them. The CDR3 is CASSSTGDSYEQYF. DNA for the CDR3: TGTGCCAGCTCATCGACAGGAGATTCCTACGAGCAGTACTTC.

The chain recombines TRBV7-9 with TRBJ1-1; no reliable D call. The CDR3 is 12 amino acids. The ends were cut back, 4 bases at V and 7 bases at J, with 10 bases in the middle. CDR1 SEHNR and CDR2 FQNEAQ come from the germline V gene (reference sequence). The CDR3 here is CASSSEDREAFF. The CDR3 nucleotides read TGTGCCAGCAGCTCCGAGGACCGTGAAGCTTTCTTT.

This clonotype was counted ten times or more. The V and J genes are TRBV12-3 or TRBV12-4 and TRBJ1-5; possible D gene TRBD1, 6 bases. This CDR3 is 14 amino acids long. The V end lost 5 bases, the J end lost 6 bases, and 14 bases lay between the germline ends. In DNA form, the CDR3 reads TGTGCCAGCAGTCTGGACCAAGGGGGTCAGCCCCAGCATTTT. This sequence encodes CASSLDQGGQPQHF.

The sample holds many counts of this clonotype. This sequence joins TRBV20-1 and TRBJ2-5; 7 bases match TRBD2. Germline loops: CDR1 DFQATT, CDR2 SNEGSKA (reference sequence). CDR3 length: 18 residues. V lost 6 bases and J lost 0; bases outside the gene matches: 19. CDR3 in amino acids: CSAKRARAGLQYQETQYF. DNA of the CDR3: TGCAGTGCCAAAAGGGCCAGAGCGGGACTACAGTACCAAGAGACCCAGTACTTC.

This clonotype is medium-sized in the sample. The CDR3: CASSLTGQGGEQYF. The CDR3 region has the DNA TGTGCCAGCAGCTTAACAGGACAGGGGGGCGAGCAGTACTTC. The genes are TRBV7-6 and TRBJ2-7; the match to TRBD1 covers 10 bases. Germline V gives CDR1 SGHVS, CDR2 FNYEAQ. The trim removed 2 bases at V and 6 bases at J, leaving 4 bases unmatched. The length of the CDR3 is 14 residues.

This clonotype was seen at least ten times. The chain joins TRBV11-2 to TRBJ2-1; the match to TRBD2 covers 8 bases. V lost 7 bases and J lost 2; bases outside the gene matches: 4. The CDR3 has 14 amino acids. Per the germline V gene, CDR1 is SGHAT and CDR2 is FQNNGV. DNA for the CDR3: TGTGCCAGCAATCCGGGGGGGCCCTACAATGAGCAGTTCTTC. It codes for CASNPGGPYNEQFF. Full variable domain (remainder filled in from reference TRBV11-2 and TRBJ2-1): EAGVAQSPRYKIIEKRQSVAFWCNPISGHATLYWYQQILGQGPKLLIQFQNNGVVDDSQLPKDRFSAERLKGVDSTLKIQPAKLEDSAVYLCASNPGGPYNEQFFGPGTRLTVL.

This clonotype was picked up many times. The V call is TRBV20-1, the J call TRBJ2-1, with TRBD2 matching 7 bases. This CDR3 has 16 amino acids. V was pared by 2 bases and J by 0 bases, with 7 bases of the junction left unmatched. Germline V CDR1 and CDR2: DFQATT, SNEGSKA (reference sequence). The CDR3 here is CSARTAAGSSYNEQFF. The CDR3 nucleotides are TGCAGTGCTAGAACGGCAGCGGGGAGCTCCTACAATGAGCAGTTCTTC.

This clonotype was observed at least ten times. The V gene is TRBV12-5, the J gene TRBJ2-3; TRBD2 aligns across 9 bases. Germline V gene lookup returns CDR1 LGHNT and CDR2 FRNRAP. V lost 1 base to trimming and J lost 2 bases; unmatched junction nucleotides: 1. The CDR3 is made up of 15 amino acids. The CDR3 region is CASGLGLADTDTQYF. DNA for the CDR3: TGTGCTAGTGGTTTGGGACTAGCGGACACAGATACGCAGTATTTT.

This clonotype was counted a few times. The chain's CDR3 is CASSLRGGDTQYF. The CDR3, as DNA: TGTGCCAGCAGCCTCAGGGGGGGAGATACGCAGTATTTT. This chain links TRBV7-2 with TRBJ2-3; D may match TRBD1 or TRBD2 (7 bases each). The CDR3 is made up of 13 amino acids. V was shortened by 5 bases and J by 5 bases, with 11 bases between the two germline ends. The germline CDR1 and CDR2 sequences are SGHTA and FQGNSA.

Many counts were recorded for this clonotype. The chain links TRBV5-1 to TRBJ2-7; tentative D call: TRBD2 (7 bases). This CDR3 region has 14 residues. Germline CDR1 is SGHRS and CDR2 is YFSETQ. The ends were cut back, 5 bases at V and 3 bases at J, with 15 bases in the middle. CDR3 residues: CASSGRDTLYEQYF. In nucleotides, the CDR3 is TGCGCCAGCAGTGGGAGGGACACACTCTACGAGCAGTACTTC. Combining the CDR3 with reference TRBV5-1 and TRBJ2-7 gives the whole variable domain KAGVTQTPRYLIKTRGQQVTLSCSPISGHRSVSWYQQTPGQGLQFLFEYFSETQRNKGNFPGRFSGRQFSNSRSEMNVSTLELGDSALYLCASSGRDTLYEQYFGPGTRLTVT.

In its sample, this clonotype was seen many times. V and J are TRBV5-5 and TRBJ2-7; D perhaps matches TRBD1 (5 bases). Germline CDR1 is SGHKS and CDR2 is YYEKEE (reference sequence). Trimming pared 4 bases from V and 2 bases from J, leaving 22 bases between. The CDR3 extends over 17 amino acids. The CDR3 sequence: CASSTGQDLRHPYEQYF. CDR3 in DNA: TGTGCCAGCAGCACCGGACAAGACCTCCGGCATCCCTACGAGCAGTACTTC.

The chain uses TRBV2 and TRBJ1-2, with D perhaps matching TRBD1 (6 bases). Germline CDR1 reads SNHLY; CDR2 reads FYNNEI. Trimming took off 7 bases at V and 6 bases at J, with 18 bases between the two ends. CDR3 length: 14 amino acids. The CDR3 protein is CASIPGRGGDGYTF. The CDR3 nucleotides are TGTGCCAGCATCCCCGGCAGGGGTGGTGATGGCTACACCTTC.

Ten or more counts support this clonotype. V usage is TRBV11-2 and J usage is TRBJ2-3; 13 bases are shared with TRBD2. The germline CDR1 and CDR2 sequences are SGHAT and FQNNGV. V was pared by 5 bases and J by 5 bases, with 4 bases of the junction left unmatched. There are 15 residues in the CDR3. The CDR3 DNA reads TGTGCCAGCAGCCGCAGACTAGCGGGGGGAGATACGCAGTATTTT. It codes for CASSRRLAGGDTQYF.